The rows below give T cell receptor beta chains drawn from one sample of a study of T cells in Graves' hyperthyroidism and ophthalmopathy. TCRdb called the multiplex PCR reads again in MiXCR, with one record for every CDR3 protein. The repertoire holds around 700,000 distinct CDR3 sequences, 15% to 20% seen once, with 16% in the top ten. Specimen: blood. The receptors were gathered from a woman in her forties or fifties with Graves' hyperthyroidism that later progressed to Graves' ophthalmopathy. The CDR3 runs from the conserved cysteine through the conserved F or W. The D gene is left open where the match is weak. Size tells how often a clone was seen (once, few, many) or the class of an expanded clone, and some rows leave it out.

>TRBD1|few|TRBJ1-2|16|TRBV6-2/TRBV6-3
CASSYRQGALSSGYTF
TGTGCCAGCAGTTACAGACAGGGGGCGCTTTCGAGTGGCTACACCTTC
>-|few|TRBJ1-4|16|TRBV6-1
CASSEVVQSYNEKLFF
TGTGCCAGCAGTGAAGTCGTCCAGTCCTATAATGAAAAACTGTTTTTT
>-|many|TRBJ1-4|13|TRBV11-2
CASRSYGNEKLFF
TGTGCCAGCAGAAGTTACGGGAATGAAAAACTGTTTTTT
>-|-|TRBJ2-7|13|TRBV4-1
CASSRDAFYEQYF
TGCGCCAGCAGCCGGGACGCCTTCTACGAGCAGTACTTC
>-|-|TRBJ2-1|14|TRBV6-2/TRBV6-3
CATAPGPANNEQFF
TGTGCCACGGCCCCGGGTCCGGCTAACAATGAGCAGTTCTTC
>TRBD1|many|TRBJ2-1|14|TRBV7-2
CASSLGRGLNQQFF
TGTGCCAGCAGCTTAGGCAGGGGGCTCAACCAGCAGTTCTTC
>-|-|TRBJ2-6|14|TRBV12-3/TRBV12-4
CASSRISGANVLTF
TGTGCCAGCAGTAGAATTTCTGGGGCCAACGTCCTGACTTTC
>-|few|TRBJ2-6|16|TRBV7-2
CASSLATGSGANVLTF
TGTGCCAGCAGCTTAGCTACAGGATCGGGGGCCAACGTCCTGACTTTC
>-|many|TRBJ2-5|16|TRBV24-1
CATSDPTVAVGETQYF
TGTGCCACCAGTGATCCGACTGTAGCCGTGGGAGAGACCCAGTACTTC
>TRBD1|many|TRBJ1-5|18|TRBV2
CASSGMRTGGLSNQPQHF
TGTGCCAGCAGTGGTATGAGGACAGGGGGCCTTAGCAATCAGCCCCAGCATTTT
>-|-|TRBJ2-1|15|TRBV5-1
CASSLGQDNYNEQFF
TGCGCCAGCAGCTTGGGGCAGGATAACTACAATGAGCAGTTCTTC
>TRBD2|few|TRBJ2-1|14|TRBV7-3
CASGPSGGPVEQFF
TGTGCCAGCGGCCCTAGCGGGGGGCCAGTTGAGCAGTTCTTC
>-|few|TRBJ1-4|14|TRBV6-1
CASRSQGGDEKLFF
TGTGCCAGCAGATCTCAGGGAGGTGATGAAAAACTGTTTTTT
>TRBD1|-|TRBJ2-5|13|TRBV19
CASRDRGVETQYF
TGTGCCAGTAGAGACAGGGGTGTGGAGACCCAGTACTTC
>-|many|TRBJ2-1|12|TRBV5-1
CASSLEAVEQFF
TGCGCCAGCAGCTTGGAAGCAGTTGAGCAGTTCTTC
>-|few|TRBJ1-3|15|TRBV9
CASSVEGSRGNTIYF
TGTGCCAGCAGCGTAGAAGGGAGTCGGGGAAACACCATATATTTT
>-|many|TRBJ2-7|13|TRBV5-1
CASSLLTLDEQYF
TGCGCCAGCAGCCTACTCACGTTGGACGAGCAGTACTTC
>TRBD2|many|TRBJ2-3|16|TRBV13
CASSPGLANYADTQYF
TGTGCCAGCAGCCCGGGACTAGCGAATTACGCAGATACGCAGTATTTT
>-|-|TRBJ1-4|20|TRBV11-3
CASSALEWRTEPTTNEKLFF
TGTGCCAGCAGCGCGCTGGAGTGGCGGACAGAACCAACAACTAATGAAAAACTGTTTTTT
>-|many|TRBJ1-6|13|TRBV6-1
CASSSGSLSPLHF
TGTGCCAGCAGCTCTGGCTCCCTTTCACCCCTCCACTTT
>TRBD1|-|TRBJ1-2|14|TRBV29-1
CSVGFGTALYGYTF
TGCAGCGTCGGCTTCGGGACAGCCCTCTATGGCTACACCTTC
>-|many|TRBJ1-2|14|TRBV2
CASSEEGTNYGYTF
TGTGCCAGCAGTGAAGAGGGGACTAACTATGGCTACACCTTC
>-|many|TRBJ2-5|15|TRBV3-1
CASSQVLSYQETQYF
TGTGCCAGCAGCCAAGTACTCTCCTACCAAGAGACCCAGTACTTC
>-|few|TRBJ2-7|15|TRBV9
CASSVGGGDGNEQYF
TGTGCCAGCAGCGTAGGCGGCGGGGACGGTAACGAGCAGTACTTC
>-|many|TRBJ1-1|12|TRBV11-2
CASSLDGAEAFF
TGTGCCAGCAGCTTAGACGGGGCTGAAGCTTTCTTT
>-|many|TRBJ2-7|13|TRBV20-1
CSASTLGTREQYF
TGCAGTGCTAGTACGTTAGGGACTCGGGAGCAGTACTTC
>-|-|TRBJ1-1|12|TRBV19
CATSRGFTEAFF
TGTGCCACCAGCAGGGGTTTTACTGAAGCTTTCTTT
>-|few|TRBJ2-1|15|TRBV7-2
CVSSRNLGRSNEQFF
TGTGTCAGCAGCCGCAATCTAGGCCGGAGTAATGAGCAGTTCTTC
>TRBD2|many|TRBJ2-2|18|TRBV9
CASSARGSGGTNTGELFF
TGTGCCAGCAGCGCCAGAGGGAGCGGGGGGACGAACACCGGGGAGCTGTTTTTT
>-|-|TRBJ2-2|16|TRBV12-3/TRBV12-4
CASSFSFASDTGELFF
TGTGCCAGCAGTTTTTCTTTTGCGTCCGACACCGGGGAGCTGTTTTTT
>TRBD1|-|TRBJ1-3|16|TRBV2
CASSDGDRGPGNTIYF
TGTGCCAGCAGTGATGGGGACAGGGGTCCTGGAAACACCATATATTTT
>-|many|TRBJ2-1|17|TRBV11-2
CASSSPRGGGNYNEQFF
TGTGCCAGCAGCTCCCCCCGGGGTGGGGGCAACTACAATGAGCAGTTCTTC
>-|few|TRBJ2-1|10|TRBV27
CASSWPKQFF
TGTGCCAGCAGTTGGCCAAAGCAGTTCTTC
>TRBD1|-|TRBJ2-5|16|TRBV5-1
CASSLVVGTAQETQYF
TGCGCCAGCAGCTTGGTAGTCGGGACAGCCCAAGAGACCCAGTACTTC
>-|-|TRBJ1-1|13|TRBV24-1
CATSGAYNTEAFF
TGTGCCACCAGTGGGGCATATAACACTGAAGCTTTCTTT
>-|-|TRBJ1-4|16|TRBV20-1
CSARDPGGATNEKLFF
TGCAGTGCTAGAGATCCGGGGGGGGCGACTAATGAAAAACTGTTTTTT
>-|-|TRBJ2-7|15|TRBV30
CAWSVRAGRTYEQYF
TGTGCCTGGAGTGTACGGGCGGGGAGGACCTACGAGCAGTACTTC
>TRBD2|many|TRBJ2-1|17|TRBV6-5
CASSYSGLAGAYNEQFF
TGTGCCAGCAGTTACTCGGGACTAGCGGGGGCCTACAATGAGCAGTTCTTC
>-|many|TRBJ1-1|12|TRBV11-2
CASSSQRTEAFF
TGTGCCAGCAGCTCGCAGAGGACTGAAGCTTTCTTT
>TRBD1|few|TRBJ1-1|16|TRBV4-2
CASSQYWDREGTEAFF
TGTGCCAGCAGCCAGTATTGGGACAGGGAGGGCACTGAAGCTTTCTTT
>-|many|TRBJ1-4|14|TRBV12-3/TRBV12-4
CASRPGALNEKLFF
TGTGCCAGCAGGCCGGGGGCGCTTAATGAAAAACTGTTTTTT
>-|many|TRBJ1-1|14|TRBV11-2
CASSLGAGTTEAFF
TGTGCCAGCAGCTTAGGGGCAGGGACCACTGAAGCTTTCTTT
>TRBD1|-|TRBJ1-3|16|TRBV9
CASSVLPGGVRNTIYF
TGTGCCAGCAGCGTACTACCAGGGGGCGTTCGAAACACCATATATTTT
>TRBD1|many|TRBJ1-2|14|TRBV18
CASSPRGTVYGYTF
TGTGCCAGCTCACCAAGAGGGACAGTCTATGGCTACACCTTC
>-|few|TRBJ2-5|12|TRBV2
CATTPGTETQYF
TGTGCCACCACCCCTGGAACAGAGACCCAGTACTTC
>TRBD1|many|TRBJ2-5|14|TRBV5-1
CASSGQGSSETQYF
TGCGCCAGCAGCGGACAGGGGAGTTCAGAGACCCAGTACTTC
>TRBD2|-|TRBJ2-3|16|TRBV11-2
CASSLGRGGPQGTQYF
TGTGCCAGCAGCTTAGGGCGGGGGGGACCCCAGGGTACGCAGTATTTT
>-|-|TRBJ1-2|11|TRBV15
CATGGEGGYTF
TGTGCCACTGGGGGAGAGGGTGGCTACACCTTC
>-|few|TRBJ2-7|13|TRBV29-1
CSVELGTPYEQYF
TGCAGCGTTGAATTAGGGACCCCCTACGAGCAGTACTTC
>-|many|TRBJ1-2|12|TRBV11-2
CASSATAYGYTF
TGTGCCAGCAGCGCGACAGCCTATGGCTACACCTTC
>-|few|TRBJ2-7|16|TRBV11-3
CASSPPPTESSYEQYF
TGTGCCAGCAGCCCCCCCCCGACTGAGAGCTCCTACGAGCAGTACTTC
>-|-|TRBJ1-2|16|TRBV4-1
CASSQVLTGSNYGYTF
TGCGCCAGCAGCCAAGTTCTGACAGGAAGTAACTATGGCTACACCTTC
>-|few|TRBJ2-7|14|TRBV20-1
CSARQLGDLYEQYF
TGCAGTGCTAGACAGTTAGGGGACCTCTACGAGCAGTACTTC